These 21 T cell receptor beta chains originate from one sample sequenced in a study of blood T cell repertoires in COVID-19. The protocol was immunoSEQ multiplex PCR, while the TCRdb copy is restricted to in-frame clones and leaves out a portion. The repertoire has about 63,000 clones, roughly 85% of them found once; the top ten carry around 32%. The sample taken for sequencing was peripheral blood. All receptors derive from a human donor in a cohort sampled during active COVID-19.

The chain employs TRBV19 and TRBJ2-2; a possible D gene is TRBD1 (6 bases). Trimming removed 7 bases from V and 0 bases from J, with 12 bases in between. Germline V CDR1 and CDR2: LNHDA, SQIVND (reference sequence). CDR3 size: 15 residues. This chain's CDR3 is CASTSQGSNTGELFF. CDR3 nucleotide sequence: TGTGCCAGTACCTCACAGGGCTCGAACACCGGGGAGCTGTTTTTT.

The chain recombines TRBV25-1 with TRBJ2-5; D might be TRBD1 (6 bases). Germline V CDR1 and CDR2: MGHDK, SYGVNS. The V and J ends lost 1 base and 5 bases respectively, with 17 bases between them. This CDR3 region has 16 residues. The chain's CDR3 is CASSELSRGVGETQYF. CDR3 nucleotide sequence: TGTGCCAGCAGTGAATTAAGCAGGGGAGTTGGGGAGACCCAGTACTTC.

The CDR3 reads CASSLAGGSHEQYF. CDR3 coding DNA: TGTGCCAGCTCACTAGCGGGAGGTTCCCACGAGCAGTACTTC. The rearrangement joins TRBV18 to TRBJ2-7, with 10 bases aligning to TRBD2. V was clipped by 4 bases and J by 5 bases; unmatched bases: 5. CDR3 size: 14 residues. Germline CDR1 and CDR2: KGHSH and LQKENI.

The chain links TRBV6-1 to TRBJ2-7; 10 nucleotides agree with TRBD1. The ends lost 2 bases at V and 1 base at J; junction bases unmatched: 8. Germline V lookup: CDR1 MNHNS, CDR2 SASEGT. The CDR3 runs to 17 residues. In DNA, the CDR3 is TGTGCCAGCAGTGAACCGCCGGGACAGGGGTTTTCCTACGAGCAGTACTTC. This encodes CASSEPPGQGFSYEQYF.

The J gene is TRBJ1-5, the V gene TRBV9; no clear D. Trimming pared 3 bases from V and 3 bases from J, leaving 13 bases between. Looked up from germline, CDR1 is SGDLS and CDR2 is YYNGEE. CDR3 length: 15 amino acids. The CDR3 DNA is TGTGCCAGCAGCGCCCTCGGAGACGTCAATCAGCCCCAGCATTTT. Translating gives CASSALGDVNQPQHF.

The rearrangement uses TRBV28 and TRBJ2-1; D perhaps matches TRBD2 (6 bases). The V end lost 3 bases, the J end lost 7 bases, and 22 bases lay between the germline ends. This CDR3 has 17 amino acids. Germline-derived CDR1 and CDR2 are MDHEN and SYDVKM. CDR3 protein: CASSLFSSGVEGNEQFF. The CDR3, as DNA: TGTGCCAGCAGTTTGTTCTCGTCGGGAGTCGAGGGGAATGAGCAGTTCTTC.

The genes are TRBV5-6 and TRBJ2-7; D is perhaps TRBD2 (6 bases). There are 14 residues in the CDR3. Trimming shortened V by 0 bases and J by 4 bases, and 11 bases separated the two germline ends. The V gene's germline CDR1 is SGHDT and CDR2 YYEEEE. CDR3 sequence (DNA): TGTGCCAGCAGCTTGGATGGGGACTGGTACGAGCAGTACTTC. It yields the protein CASSLDGDWYEQYF.

CDR3 bases: TGTGCCAGCAGTCGAGGGAGGGACAGGGAGACCCAGTACTTC. Translated: CASSRGRDRETQYF. The chain employs TRBV14 and TRBJ2-5; D may be TRBD1 (8 bases). Trimming took off 6 bases at V and 5 bases at J, with 16 bases between the two ends. The CDR3 totals 14 residues. CDR1 SGHDN and CDR2 FVKESK come from the germline V gene.

The genes are TRBV11-3 and TRBJ2-1; D may be TRBD2 (6 bases). Germline V gives CDR1 SGHNT, CDR2 YENEEA. The CDR3 has 13 residues. Trimming removed 5 bases from V and 7 bases from J, with 12 bases in between. CDR3 residues: CASSPGLINEQFF. The DNA of the CDR3 is TGTGCCAGCAGCCCGGGACTTATTAATGAGCAGTTCTTC.

The chain is built from TRBV12-3 or TRBV12-4 and TRBJ1-2; D ambiguous. This CDR3 has 12 residues. Trimming left V 6 bases short and J 2 bases short, with 7 bases between. The CDR3 region has the DNA TGTGCCAGCAGCTTTTCCAACTATGGCTACACCTTC. Translation: CASSFSNYGYTF.

V gene TRBV7-7 combines with J gene TRBJ2-5; 10 nucleotides match TRBD1. Trimming removed 8 bases from V and 3 bases from J; junction bases left unmatched: 9. The CDR3 runs to 15 residues. The germline gives CDR1 SSHAT, CDR2 FNYEAQ (reference sequence). CDR3 loop: CASGLTGGKEETQYF. As DNA, the CDR3 is TGTGCCAGCGGCCTGACAGGGGGCAAAGAAGAGACCCAGTACTTC. Based on the CDR3 plus reference TRBV7-7 and TRBJ2-5, the full variable domain is GAGVSQSPRYKVTKRGQDVTLRCDPISSHATLYWYQQALGQGPEFLTYFNYEAQPDKSGLPSDRFSAERPEGSISTLTIQRTEQRDSAMYRCASGLTGGKEETQYFGPGTRLLVL.

The genes are TRBV24-1 and TRBJ2-1, with 9 positions matching TRBD1. The V segment lost 5 bases and the J segment 5 bases; nucleotides outside the gene matches: 9. The CDR3 consists of 16 residues. Germline V CDR1 and CDR2: KGHDR, SFDVKD. CDR3 sequence: CATSAFGTGINNEQFF. The CDR3 DNA sequence: TGTGCCACCAGTGCTTTCGGGACAGGGATTAACAATGAGCAGTTCTTC.

The chain has TRBV6-5 and TRBJ1-1, with a tentative D call TRBD1 (5 bases). Germline V gene sequence: CDR1 MNHEY, CDR2 SVGAGI. V was clipped by 6 bases and J by 5 bases, with 13 bases between them. This CDR3 contains 13 residues. CDR3 DNA sequence: TGTGCCAGCAGGTATCAGGGTATTACTGAAGCTTTCTTT. Translating gives CASRYQGITEAFF.

This clone was observed a single time. This chain joins TRBV6-1 and TRBJ2-7, with 7 bases fitting TRBD2. There are 15 residues in the CDR3. The germline gives CDR1 MNHNS, CDR2 SASEGT. Trimming cost V 3 bases and J 3 bases; bases outside gene matches: 8. For the CDR3, the DNA is TGTGCCAGCAGTGAGAGAGCGGGAAAAAACTACGAGCAGTACTTC. Its translation is CASSERAGKNYEQYF.

This clone was counted between two and nine times. This CDR3 is CASSVTDPTEAFF. The CDR3 coding sequence is TGTGCCAGTAGTGTTACAGATCCCACTGAAGCTTTCTTT. The chain has TRBV19 and TRBJ1-1; D is undetermined. The CDR3 loop spans 13 amino acids. With 5 bases removed from V and 4 bases from J, the gap between germline ends came to 11 bases. Germline-derived CDR1 and CDR2 are LNHDA and SQIVND (reference sequence).

The V call is TRBV7-2, the J call TRBJ2-7, with D possibly matching TRBD2 (5 bases). CDR1 is SGHTA and CDR2 is FQGNSA in the germline V gene. The CDR3 spans 14 residues. The V gene lost 1 base and the J gene lost 4 bases, with 11 bases spanning the gap. The CDR3 DNA is TGTGCCAGCAGCTTAGAGGCGGGTCGATACGAGCAGTACTTC. Amino acids: CASSLEAGRYEQYF.

The J gene is TRBJ2-2, the V gene TRBV5-4; D might be TRBD2 (6 bases). V lost 4 bases and J 4 bases, leaving 17 bases between the germline ends. CDR3 length equals 16 residues. Germline-derived CDR1 and CDR2 are SGHNT and YYREEE (reference sequence). The CDR3 reads CASSPQAGGGTGELFF. The CDR3 region has the DNA TGTGCCAGCAGCCCCCAAGCGGGCGGCGGCACCGGGGAGCTGTTTTTT.

The chain couples TRBV18 to TRBJ1-1; D gene unclear. CDR1 is KGHSH and CDR2 is LQKENI in the germline V gene. The V gene lost 0 bases and the J gene lost 1 base, with 6 bases spanning the gap. The CDR3 extends over 14 amino acids. This CDR3 is CASSPPTGNTEAFF. CDR3 DNA sequence: TGTGCCAGCTCACCACCCACTGGGAACACTGAAGCTTTCTTT. The full variable domain, rest sourced from reference TRBV18 and TRBJ1-1, is NAGVMQNPRHLVRRRGQEARLRCSPMKGHSHVYWYRQLPEEGLKFMVYLQKENIIDESGMPKERFSAEFPKEGPSILRIQQVVRGDSAAYFCASSPPTGNTEAFFGQGTRLTVV.

The gene calls are TRBV29-1 and TRBJ2-3, with D unclear. This CDR3 region has 13 residues. Germline CDR1 is SQVTM and CDR2 is ANQGSEA. With 8 bases removed from V and 1 base from J, the gap between germline ends came to 13 bases. The CDR3 region has the DNA TGCAGCTTTGTAAATCGGGGCACAGATACGCAGTATTTT. It encodes CSFVNRGTDTQYF.

This chain joins TRBV28 and TRBJ2-7, with 8 bases fitting TRBD1. This CDR3 is 19 amino acids long. CDR1 and CDR2 (germline): MDHEN, SYDVKM. J gave up 5 bases and V 6 bases, and 24 bases lay outside the gene matches. CDR3 loop: CASRSTYSGQAPGGDEQYF. The CDR3 nucleotides are TGTGCCAGCAGATCTACCTATTCGGGACAGGCCCCAGGAGGGGACGAGCAGTACTTC.

The CDR3 DNA reads TGTGCCAGCAGCCCGCCACAGGGGTGGGAGCAGTACTTC. Translating gives CASSPPQGWEQYF. This rearrangement joins TRBV4-2 to TRBJ2-7; 7 bases fit TRBD1. Germline trimming cut 4 bases from V and 7 bases from J; bases unmatched to any gene: 7. Germline CDR1 is LGHNA and CDR2 is YNFKEQ. This CDR3 region has 13 residues.